This TCR beta chain emerged from a study of blood T cell repertoires in COVID-19. Across the study: From T cells, B-cell-depleted T cells, or PBMCs came the material, which was cDNA or gDNA.

Assay used: immunoSEQ multiplex PCR; TCRdb lists only in-frame clones, some missing. Of about 62,000 clones detected, roughly 88% appear once; the ten largest clones hold 1.3%. Germline CDR1 and CDR2: SQVTM and ANQGSEA. Trimming pared 1 base from V and 4 bases from J, leaving 13 bases between. The CDR3 runs 14 residues. The clonotype originates from a woman at least 80 years old with acute or convalescent COVID-19. The chain links TRBV29-1 to TRBJ1-1; D unclear. The sample consisted of peripheral blood. The CDR3 DNA reads as TGCAGCGTTGAAGGAGTAACCCAAGCCACTGAAGCTTTCTTT. It codes for CSVEGVTQATEAFF.